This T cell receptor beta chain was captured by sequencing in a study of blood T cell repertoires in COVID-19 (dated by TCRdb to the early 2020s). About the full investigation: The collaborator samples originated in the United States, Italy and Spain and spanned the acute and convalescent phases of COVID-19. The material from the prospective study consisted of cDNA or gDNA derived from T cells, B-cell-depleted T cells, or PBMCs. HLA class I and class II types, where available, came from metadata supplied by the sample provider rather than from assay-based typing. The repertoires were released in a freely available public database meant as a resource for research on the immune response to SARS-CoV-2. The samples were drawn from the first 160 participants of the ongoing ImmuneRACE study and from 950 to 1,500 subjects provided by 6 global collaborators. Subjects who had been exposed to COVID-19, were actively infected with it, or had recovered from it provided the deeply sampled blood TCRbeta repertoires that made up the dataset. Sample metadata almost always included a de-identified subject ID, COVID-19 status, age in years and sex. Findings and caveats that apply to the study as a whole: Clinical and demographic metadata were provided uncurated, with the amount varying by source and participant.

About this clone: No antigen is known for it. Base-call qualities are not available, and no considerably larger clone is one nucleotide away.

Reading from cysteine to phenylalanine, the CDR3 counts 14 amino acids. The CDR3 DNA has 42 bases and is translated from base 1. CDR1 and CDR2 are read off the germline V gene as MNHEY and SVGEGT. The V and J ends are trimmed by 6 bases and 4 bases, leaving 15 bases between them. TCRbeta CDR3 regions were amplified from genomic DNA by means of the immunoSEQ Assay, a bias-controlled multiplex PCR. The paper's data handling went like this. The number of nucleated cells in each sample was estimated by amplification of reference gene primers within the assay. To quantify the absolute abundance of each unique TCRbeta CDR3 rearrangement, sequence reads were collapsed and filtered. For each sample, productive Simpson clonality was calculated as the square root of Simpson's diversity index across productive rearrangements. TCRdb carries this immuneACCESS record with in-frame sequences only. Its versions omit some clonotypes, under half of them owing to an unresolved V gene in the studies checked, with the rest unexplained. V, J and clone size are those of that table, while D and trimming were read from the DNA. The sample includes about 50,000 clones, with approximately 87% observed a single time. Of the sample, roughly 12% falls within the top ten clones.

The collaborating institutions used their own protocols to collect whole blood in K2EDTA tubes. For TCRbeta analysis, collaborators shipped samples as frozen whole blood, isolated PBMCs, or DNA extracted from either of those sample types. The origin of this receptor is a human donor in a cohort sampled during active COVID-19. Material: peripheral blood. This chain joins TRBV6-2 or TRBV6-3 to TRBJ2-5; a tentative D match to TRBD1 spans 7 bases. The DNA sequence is TGTGCCAGCAGCCGCCAGCAGGGGGGAGAGACCCAGTACTTC. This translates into CASSRQQGGETQYF.